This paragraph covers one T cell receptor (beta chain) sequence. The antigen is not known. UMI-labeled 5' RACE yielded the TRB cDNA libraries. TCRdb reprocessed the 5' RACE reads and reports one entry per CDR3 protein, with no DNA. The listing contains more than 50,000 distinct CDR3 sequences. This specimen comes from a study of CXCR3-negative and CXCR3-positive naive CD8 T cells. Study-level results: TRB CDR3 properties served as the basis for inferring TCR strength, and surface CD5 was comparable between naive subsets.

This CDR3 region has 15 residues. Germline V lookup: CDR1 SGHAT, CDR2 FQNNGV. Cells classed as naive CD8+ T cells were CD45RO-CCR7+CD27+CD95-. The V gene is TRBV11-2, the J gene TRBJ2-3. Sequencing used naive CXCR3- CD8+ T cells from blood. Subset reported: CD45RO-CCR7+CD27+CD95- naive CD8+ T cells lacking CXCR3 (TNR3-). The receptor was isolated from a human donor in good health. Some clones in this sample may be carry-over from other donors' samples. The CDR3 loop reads CASSSFLDGTDTQYF. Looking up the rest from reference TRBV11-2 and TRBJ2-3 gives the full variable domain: EAGVAQSPRYKIIEKRQSVAFWCNPISGHATLYWYQQILGQGPKLLIQFQNNGVVDDSQLPKDRFSAERLKGVDSTLKIQPAKLEDSAVYLCASSSFLDGTDTQYFGPGTRLTVL.